This entry concerns a single T cell receptor (beta chain). This sample was taken from a study of blood T cell repertoires in COVID-19. Study-wide background: The United States, Italy and Spain supplied acute and convalescent COVID-19 samples. T cells, B-cell-depleted T cells, or PBMCs supplied cDNA or gDNA.

Followed longitudinally, the Seattle patients had been enrolled during active infection. Original handling: Reference gene primers were amplified, and this amplification served to estimate nucleated cell counts. Generated by immunoSEQ multiplex PCR, the TCRdb table keeps only in-frame clones and is missing some. For V, J and clone size, that table is used; D and trimming come from the DNA. The top ten hold 8% of the sample, which has 140,000 to 150,000 clones, approximately 85% seen once. This receptor was taken from an older woman with COVID-19, enrolled during active disease. Sequencing was carried out using peripheral blood.

CDR3 residues: CASRTGGLRGDQPQHF. CDR3 coding DNA: TGTGCCAGCCGGACAGGGGGCTTGAGGGGGGATCAGCCCCAGCATTTT. The chain has TRBV28 and TRBJ1-5, with 11 bases identical to TRBD1. V dropped 8 bases and J dropped 5; count of bases not matched to a gene: 11. Germline V CDR1 and CDR2: MDHEN, SYDVKM. This CDR3 is built from 16 residues.